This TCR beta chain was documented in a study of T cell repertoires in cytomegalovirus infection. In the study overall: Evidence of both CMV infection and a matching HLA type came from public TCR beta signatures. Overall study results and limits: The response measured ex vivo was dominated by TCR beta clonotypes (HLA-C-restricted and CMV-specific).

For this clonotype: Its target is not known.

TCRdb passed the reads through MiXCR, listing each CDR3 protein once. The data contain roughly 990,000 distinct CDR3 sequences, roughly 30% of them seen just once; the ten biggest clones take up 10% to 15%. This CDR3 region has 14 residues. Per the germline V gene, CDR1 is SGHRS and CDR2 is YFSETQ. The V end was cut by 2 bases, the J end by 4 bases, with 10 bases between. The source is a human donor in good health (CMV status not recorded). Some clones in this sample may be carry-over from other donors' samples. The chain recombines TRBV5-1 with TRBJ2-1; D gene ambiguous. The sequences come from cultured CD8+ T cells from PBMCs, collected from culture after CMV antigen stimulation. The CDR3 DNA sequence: TGCGCCAGCAGCTTTGGCGACAAGTACAATGAGCAGTTCTTC. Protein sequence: CASSFGDKYNEQFF. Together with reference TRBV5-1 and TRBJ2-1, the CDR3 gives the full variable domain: KAGVTQTPRYLIKTRGQQVTLSCSPISGHRSVSWYQQTPGQGLQFLFEYFSETQRNKGNFPGRFSGRQFSNSRSEMNVSTLELGDSALYLCASSFGDKYNEQFFGPGTRLTVL.